The sequence of this T cell receptor (beta chain) was determined in a study of blood T cell repertoires in COVID-19. Profiled with immunoSEQ multiplex PCR; TCRdb holds only in-frame clones, not every one. The repertoire has approximately 160,000 clones, 81% of them found once; the top ten carry 8% to 13%. V was pared by 0 bases and J by 3 bases, with 10 bases between. The germline V gene encodes CDR1 SGHRS and CDR2 YFSETQ. CDR3 length: 14 residues. Sequenced: peripheral blood. This receptor was taken from a man aged 55 to 70 with active or convalescent COVID-19. The chain carries TRBV5-1 and TRBJ2-7; no clear D. The CDR3 loop is CASSLDGLGYEQYF. CDR3 DNA: TGCGCCAGCAGCTTGGATGGCCTAGGCTACGAGCAGTACTTC.